The 16 T cell receptor beta chains below were found in one sample sequenced in a study of tumor-infiltrating lymphocytes in primary liver carcinoma. A primer matching the constant region was used to make TCR beta cDNA from 450 to 500 ng of total RNA. Investigators got TCR beta libraries out of three nested multiplex PCR rounds, done with slightly modified ARM-PCR. With TRBV1-TRBV30 forward primers and a C-beta reverse primer, the first two PCR rounds were run for 9 to 10 cycles each. TCRdb reprocessed the multiplex PCR reads with MiXCR, giving one entry per CDR3 protein. The table records more than 95,000 distinct CDR3 sequences, 64% of them present only once. Co-extraction of both nucleic acids (RNA and DNA) used about 18-31 mg of unsorted bulk tissue. The sample consisted of liver tumor tissue from sampling region 3. Stated subset: tumor region T3, left-lateral pole. These receptors all stem from a woman in her fifties or sixties with primary liver carcinoma and hepatitis B virus infection.

Points on this clonotype: This sequence may be a read error, since a much larger clone differs from it by one base. The CDR3 is CASNLGQSYGYTF. The CDR3 region has the DNA TGTGCCAGCAACTTGGGACAGTCCTATGGCTACACCTTC. V usage is TRBV7-8 and J usage is TRBJ1-2; TRBD1 matches at 7 bases. The length of the CDR3 is 13 residues. With V trimmed by 7 bases and J by 4 bases, 6 bases remained unmatched. CDR1 and CDR2 from the germline V gene are SGHVS and FQNEAQ. The full variable domain, its missing parts supplied by reference TRBV7-8 and TRBJ1-2, is GAGVSQSPRYKVAKRGQDVALRCDPISGHVSLFWYQQALGQGPEFLTYFQNEAQLDKSGLPSDRFFAERPEGSVSTLKIQRTQQEDSAVYLCASNLGQSYGYTFGSGTRLTVV.

The count of this clonotype is one. The conserved phenylalanine or tryptophan normally closing the CDR3 is absent here, so this likely arose from a read error. The rearrangement uses TRBV5-1 and TRBJ1-3; 8 bases map to TRBD1. V trimming: 1 base; J trimming: 3 bases; junction bases outside the gene matches: 3. Germline V CDR1 and CDR2: SGHRS, YFSETQ. The CDR3 has 15 residues. CDR3 sequence (DNA): TGCGCCAGCAGCTTGCAGGGGGCGGATGGAAACACCATATATCTT. Its translation is CASSLQGADGNTIYL.

Details on this clonotype: Sequence at one end of the junction differs from germline and may be a read error. V is TRBV28 and J is TRBJ1-1; D may be TRBD1 (6 bases). This CDR3 is 15 amino acids long. CDR1 and CDR2 (germline): MDHEN, SYDVKM. In DNA, the CDR3 is TGTGCCTGCAGTGAAACAGGGCTGGTGAACACTGAAGCTTTCTTT. This gives the protein CACSETGLVNTEAFF.

This clonotype was picked up many times. The CDR3 spells CASSSGRASDEQYF. For the CDR3, the DNA is TGTGCCAGCAGCTCCGGGAGGGCCTCGGACGAGCAGTACTTC. The genes are TRBV5-4 and TRBJ2-7, with TRBD2 identical over 8 bases. The germline gives CDR1 SGHNT, CDR2 YYREEE (reference sequence). The V and J ends lost 3 bases and 5 bases, in that order; junction bases with no gene match: 7. CDR3 length: 14 amino acids. Together with reference TRBV5-4 and TRBJ2-7, the CDR3 gives the full variable domain: ETGVTQSPTHLIKTRGQQVTLRCSSQSGHNTVSWYQQALGQGPQFIFQYYREEENGRGNFPPRFSGLQFPNYSSELNVNALELDDSALYLCASSSGRASDEQYFGPGTRLTVT.

The chain recombines TRBV6-2 or TRBV6-3 with TRBJ2-1, with no clear D. Germline V CDR1 and CDR2: MNHEY, SVGEGT. With 6 bases removed from V and 6 bases from J, the gap between germline ends came to 18 bases. The CDR3 extends over 15 amino acids. CDR3 sequence: CASSQYGFLSNEQFF. CDR3 in DNA: TGTGCCAGCAGCCAATATGGGTTTCTAAGCAATGAGCAGTTCTTC.

This clonotype has more than one count but fewer than ten. This chain links TRBV28 with TRBJ2-7; 9 bases map to TRBD1. CDR3 length: 16 amino acids. V lost 4 bases to trimming and J lost 5 bases; unmatched junction nucleotides: 12. The germline gives CDR1 MDHEN, CDR2 SYDVKM. The CDR3 sequence: CASSSLQGADFDEQYF. The DNA of the CDR3 is TGTGCCAGCAGTTCCCTACAGGGGGCAGATTTTGACGAGCAGTACTTC.

This clonotype was counted a few times. The germline gene is not matched at one end of the junction; a read error may be the cause. The chain couples TRBV12-3 or TRBV12-4 to TRBJ1-1; no reliable D call. The CDR3 runs to 14 residues. The CDR3 DNA is TGTGCCAGCAGGCCAAGCACGGTGAACACTGAAGCTCTCTTT. This sequence encodes CASRPSTVNTEALF.

This clonotype has a count of ten or more. CDR3 DNA sequence: TGTGCCAGCAGCCCCGGGACAGGGGGCCGTGAGACCCAGTACTTC. This translates into CASSPGTGGRETQYF. This chain connects TRBV11-1 to TRBJ2-5, with TRBD1 matching 12 bases. The V and J ends lost 5 bases and 5 bases, in that order; junction bases with no gene match: 6. The germline V gene encodes CDR1 SGHAT and CDR2 FQDESV (reference sequence). The CDR3 has 15 residues.

The chain couples TRBV24-1 to TRBJ2-2; a weak D match, TRBD2 (5 bases). The CDR3 sequence is 14 residues long. Germline lookup yields CDR1 KGHDR and CDR2 SFDVKD. Deletions cut 10 bases from V and 1 base from J, with 12 bases between. The CDR3 DNA sequence: TGTGCCACGCGAGGGTCCATGAACACCGGGGAGCTGTTTTTT. It yields the protein CATRGSMNTGELFF.

Notes on this clonotype: It may be a read error: a sequence one base away is much more abundant. The chain recombines TRBV7-8 with TRBJ2-3, with D uncertain. The CDR3 loop spans 13 amino acids. Germline assignment: CDR1 SGHVS and CDR2 FQNEAQ. The CDR3 protein is CANSSRGTDTQYF. The CDR3 DNA reads as TGTGCCAACAGCTCTCGGGGCACAGATACGCAGTATTTT.

Comment on this clonotype: At one of its ends the junction is not consistent with the germline gene, which may arise from a read error. The J gene is TRBJ2-7, the V gene TRBV5-1, with D possibly being TRBD1 or TRBD2 (5 bases each). Germline CDR1 is SGHRS and CDR2 is YFSETQ. This CDR3 has 14 residues. CDR3 in amino acids: CASASTRGSYGQYF. The CDR3 DNA reads TGCGCCAGCGCTTCGACGAGGGGTTCCTACGGGCAGTACTTC.

This chain links TRBV4-2 with TRBJ2-5; tentatively, D is TRBD2 (6 bases). Germline V gene lookup returns CDR1 LGHNA and CDR2 YNFKEQ. V was trimmed by 0 bases and J by 0 bases, leaving 14 bases between them. The CDR3 consists of 17 residues. The CDR3 DNA follows: TGTGCCAGCAGCCAAGACCTGACTAGTGGGTACCAAGAGACCCAGTACTTC. This translates into CASSQDLTSGYQETQYF.

This chain links TRBV28 with TRBJ2-7; 16 bases map to TRBD2. J gave up 13 bases and V 7 bases, and 10 bases lay outside the gene matches. This CDR3 contains 14 residues. Looked up from germline, CDR1 is MDHEN and CDR2 is SYDVKM. This CDR3 reads CASIASGLAGGQYF. The DNA of the CDR3 is TGTGCCAGCATAGCCTCGGGACTAGCGGGAGGGCAATACTTC.

The chain recombines TRBV28 with TRBJ2-1; 7 nucleotides align to TRBD2. CDR3 length: 15 amino acids. From germline, CDR1 is MDHEN and CDR2 SYDVKM. Trimming removed 6 bases from V and 9 bases from J; junction bases left unmatched: 14. The CDR3 nucleotides read TGTGCCAGCAGCCGCCTAGGACTAGTCGTCCCTGAGCAGTTCTTC. Its translation is CASSRLGLVVPEQFF.

In its sample, this clonotype was seen many times. The J gene is TRBJ2-2, the V gene TRBV5-1, with a weak D call TRBD2 (5 bases). This CDR3 spans 13 amino acids. V was cut by 4 bases and J by 5 bases, with 9 bases left in between. Germline loops: CDR1 SGHRS, CDR2 YFSETQ. CDR3: CASSLTGTGELFF. The CDR3 DNA follows: TGCGCCAGCAGCCTGACGGGGACCGGGGAGCTGTTTTTT.

As regards this clonotype: Since no conserved phenylalanine or tryptophan closes the CDR3, a read error is the likely cause. V usage is TRBV28 and J usage is TRBJ2-7; D gene unclear. This CDR3 comprises 15 residues. Per the germline V gene, CDR1 is MDHEN and CDR2 is SYDVKM. CDR3 DNA: TGTGTCAGCAGCTCAGTGGTCGCAAGCTCCTACGAGCAGTACTCC. As protein: CVSSSVVASSYEQYS.